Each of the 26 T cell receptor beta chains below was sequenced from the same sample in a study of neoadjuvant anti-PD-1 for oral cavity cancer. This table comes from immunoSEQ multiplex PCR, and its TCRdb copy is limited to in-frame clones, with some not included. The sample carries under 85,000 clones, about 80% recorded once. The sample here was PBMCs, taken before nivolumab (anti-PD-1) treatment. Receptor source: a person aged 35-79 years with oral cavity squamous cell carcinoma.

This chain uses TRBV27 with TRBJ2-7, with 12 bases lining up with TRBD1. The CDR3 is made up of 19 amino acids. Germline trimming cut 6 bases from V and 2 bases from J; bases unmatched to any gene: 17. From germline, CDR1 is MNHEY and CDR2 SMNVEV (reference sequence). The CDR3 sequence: CASRMSGQGARILTYEQYF. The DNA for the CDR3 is TGTGCCAGCAGGATGTCGGGACAGGGGGCGAGGATATTGACCTACGAGCAGTACTTC.

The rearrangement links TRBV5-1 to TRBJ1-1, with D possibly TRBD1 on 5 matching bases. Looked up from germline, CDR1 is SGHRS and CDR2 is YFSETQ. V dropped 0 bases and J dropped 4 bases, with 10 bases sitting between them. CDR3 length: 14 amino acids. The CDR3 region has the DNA TGCGCCAGCAGCTTGGGATCGGGGGGCACTGAAGCTTTCTTT. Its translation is CASSLGSGGTEAFF.

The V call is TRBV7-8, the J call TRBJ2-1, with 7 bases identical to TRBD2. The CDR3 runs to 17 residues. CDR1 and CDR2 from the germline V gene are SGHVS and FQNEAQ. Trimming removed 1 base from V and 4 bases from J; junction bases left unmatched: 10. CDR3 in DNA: TGTGCCAGCAGCTTAGGAACAGCCCTAGCGGATTACAATGAGCAGTTCTTC. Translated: CASSLGTALADYNEQFF.

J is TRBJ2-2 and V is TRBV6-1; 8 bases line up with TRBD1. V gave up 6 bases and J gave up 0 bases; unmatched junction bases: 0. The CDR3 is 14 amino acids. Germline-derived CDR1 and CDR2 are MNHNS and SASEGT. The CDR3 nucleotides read TGTGCCAGCAGGGACAGGGCGAACACCGGGGAGCTGTTTTTT. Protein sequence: CASRDRANTGELFF.

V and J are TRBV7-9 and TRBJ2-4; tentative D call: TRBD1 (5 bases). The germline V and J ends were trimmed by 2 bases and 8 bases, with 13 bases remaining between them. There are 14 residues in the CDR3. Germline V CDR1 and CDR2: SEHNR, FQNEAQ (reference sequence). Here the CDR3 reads CASSLQGQGDIQYF. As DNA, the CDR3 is TGTGCCAGCAGCTTACAGGGCCAAGGGGACATTCAGTACTTC. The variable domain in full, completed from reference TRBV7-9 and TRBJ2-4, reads DTGVSQNPRHKITKRGQNVTFRCDPISEHNRLYWYRQTLGQGPEFLTYFQNEAQLEKSRLLSDRFSAERPKGSFSTLEIQRTEQGDSAMYLCASSLQGQGDIQYFGAGTRLSVL.

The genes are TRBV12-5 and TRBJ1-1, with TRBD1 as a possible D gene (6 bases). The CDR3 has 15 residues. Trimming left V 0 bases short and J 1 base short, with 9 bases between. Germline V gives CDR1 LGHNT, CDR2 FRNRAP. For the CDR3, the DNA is TGTGCTAGTGGTTTGGTAGGACAGCCGAACACTGAAGCTTTCTTT. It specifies CASGLVGQPNTEAFF.

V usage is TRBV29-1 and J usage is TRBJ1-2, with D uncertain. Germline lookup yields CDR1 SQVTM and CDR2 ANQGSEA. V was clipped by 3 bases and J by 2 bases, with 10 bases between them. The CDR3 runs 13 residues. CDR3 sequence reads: CSVDRDFNYGYTF. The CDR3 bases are TGCAGCGTTGACCGGGATTTCAACTATGGCTACACCTTC. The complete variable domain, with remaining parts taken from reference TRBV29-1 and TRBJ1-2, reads SAVISQKPSRDICQRGTSLTIQCQVDSQVTMMFWYRQQPGQSLTLIATANQGSEATYESGFVIDKFPISRPNLTFSTLTVSNMSPEDSSIYLCSVDRDFNYGYTFGSGTRLTVV.

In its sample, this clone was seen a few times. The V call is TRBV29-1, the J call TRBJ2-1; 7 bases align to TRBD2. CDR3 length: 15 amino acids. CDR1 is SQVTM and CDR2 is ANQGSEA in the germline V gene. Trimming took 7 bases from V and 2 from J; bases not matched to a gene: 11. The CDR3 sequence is CSASGSGGTYNEQFF. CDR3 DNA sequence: TGCAGCGCTTCTGGGTCCGGGGGGACCTACAATGAGCAGTTCTTC.

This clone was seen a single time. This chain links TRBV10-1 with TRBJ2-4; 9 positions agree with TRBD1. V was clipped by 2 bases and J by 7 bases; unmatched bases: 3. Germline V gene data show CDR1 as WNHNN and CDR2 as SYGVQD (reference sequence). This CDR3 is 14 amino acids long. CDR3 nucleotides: TGCGCCAGCAGTGAGGCGGGACAGGGCAACATTCAGTACTTC. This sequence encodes CASSEAGQGNIQYF.

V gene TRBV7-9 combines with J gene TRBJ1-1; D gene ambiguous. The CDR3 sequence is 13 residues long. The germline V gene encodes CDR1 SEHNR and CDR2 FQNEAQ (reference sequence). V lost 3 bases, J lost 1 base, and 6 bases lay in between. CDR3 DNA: TGTGCCAGCAGCTTTCGTCCGAACACTGAAGCTTTCTTT. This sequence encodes CASSFRPNTEAFF.

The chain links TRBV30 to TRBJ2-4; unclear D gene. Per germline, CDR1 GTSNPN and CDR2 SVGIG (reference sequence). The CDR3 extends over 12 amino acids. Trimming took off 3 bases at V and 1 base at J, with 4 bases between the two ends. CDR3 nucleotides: TGTGCCTGGAGCGACGCCAAAAACATTCAGTACTTC. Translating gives CAWSDAKNIQYF.

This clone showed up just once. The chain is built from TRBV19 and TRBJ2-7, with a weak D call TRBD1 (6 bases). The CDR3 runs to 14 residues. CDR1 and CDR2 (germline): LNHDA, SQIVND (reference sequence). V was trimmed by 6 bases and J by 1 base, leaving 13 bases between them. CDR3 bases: TGTGCCAGTAGGAGGGACACAATTTCCTACGAGCAGTACTTC. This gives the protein CASRRDTISYEQYF.

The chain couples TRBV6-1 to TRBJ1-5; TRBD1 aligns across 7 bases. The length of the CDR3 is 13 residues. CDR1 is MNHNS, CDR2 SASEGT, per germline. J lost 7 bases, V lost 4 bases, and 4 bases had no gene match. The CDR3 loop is CASSGQGGQPQHF. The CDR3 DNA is TGTGCCAGCAGTGGACAGGGTGGGCAGCCCCAGCATTTT.

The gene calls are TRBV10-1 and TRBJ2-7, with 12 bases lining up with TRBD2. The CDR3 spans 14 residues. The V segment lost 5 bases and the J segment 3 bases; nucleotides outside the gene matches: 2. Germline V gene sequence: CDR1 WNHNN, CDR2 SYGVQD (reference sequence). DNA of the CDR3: TGCGCCAGCAGTTCTAGCGGGAGGGACTACGAGCAGTACTTC. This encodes CASSSSGRDYEQYF.

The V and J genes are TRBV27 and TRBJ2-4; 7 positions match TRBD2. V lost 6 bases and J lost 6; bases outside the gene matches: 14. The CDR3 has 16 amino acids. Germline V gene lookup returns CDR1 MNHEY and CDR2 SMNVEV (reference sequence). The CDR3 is CASSPLGHTGGNIQYF. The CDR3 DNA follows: TGTGCCAGCAGCCCCCTCGGACATACGGGGGGAAACATTCAGTACTTC.

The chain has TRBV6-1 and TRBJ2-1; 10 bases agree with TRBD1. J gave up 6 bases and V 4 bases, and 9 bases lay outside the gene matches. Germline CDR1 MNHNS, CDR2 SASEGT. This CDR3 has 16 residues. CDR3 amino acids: CASSARGTGAPNEQFF. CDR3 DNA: TGTGCCAGCAGTGCTAGGGGGACAGGGGCCCCCAATGAGCAGTTCTTC.

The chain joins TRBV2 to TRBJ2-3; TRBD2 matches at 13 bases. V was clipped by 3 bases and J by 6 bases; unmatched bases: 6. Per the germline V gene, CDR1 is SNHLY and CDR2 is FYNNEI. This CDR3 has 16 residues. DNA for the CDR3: TGTGCCAGCAGTGAGGGGACTAGCGGGGTTACGGATACGCAGTATTTT. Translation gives CASSEGTSGVTDTQYF.

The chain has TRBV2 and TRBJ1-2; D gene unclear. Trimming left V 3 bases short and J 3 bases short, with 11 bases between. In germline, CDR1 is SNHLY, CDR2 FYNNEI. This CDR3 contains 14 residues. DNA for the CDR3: TGTGCCAGCAGTGAGCCAGGAGAGTACTATGGCTACACCTTC. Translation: CASSEPGEYYGYTF.

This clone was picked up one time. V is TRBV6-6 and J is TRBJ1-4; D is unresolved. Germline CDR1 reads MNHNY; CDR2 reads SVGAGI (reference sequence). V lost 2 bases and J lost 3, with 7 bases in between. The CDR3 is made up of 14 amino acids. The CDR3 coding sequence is TGTGCCAGCAGTTACGCCGGGGCTAATGAAAAACTGTTTTTT. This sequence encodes CASSYAGANEKLFF.

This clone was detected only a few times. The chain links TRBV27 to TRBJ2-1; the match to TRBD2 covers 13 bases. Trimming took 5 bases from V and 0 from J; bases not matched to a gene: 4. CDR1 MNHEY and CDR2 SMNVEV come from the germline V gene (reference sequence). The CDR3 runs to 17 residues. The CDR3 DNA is TGTGCCAGCAGTGACCGGACTAGCGGGAGCTCCTACAATGAGCAGTTCTTC. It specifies CASSDRTSGSSYNEQFF.

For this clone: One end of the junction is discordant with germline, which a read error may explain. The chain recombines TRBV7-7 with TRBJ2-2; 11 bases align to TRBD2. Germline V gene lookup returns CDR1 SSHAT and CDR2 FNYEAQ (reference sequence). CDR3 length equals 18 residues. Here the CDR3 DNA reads TGTGCTAGCAGCTTATTAGCGGGAGGGGTACTGAACACCGGGGAGCTGTTTTTT. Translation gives CASSLLAGGVLNTGELFF.

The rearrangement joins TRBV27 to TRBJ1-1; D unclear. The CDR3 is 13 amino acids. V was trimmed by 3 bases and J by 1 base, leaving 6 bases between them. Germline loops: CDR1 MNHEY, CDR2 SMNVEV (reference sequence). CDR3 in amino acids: CASSFSENTEAFF. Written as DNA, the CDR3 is TGTGCCAGCAGTTTTTCGGAGAACACTGAAGCTTTCTTT.

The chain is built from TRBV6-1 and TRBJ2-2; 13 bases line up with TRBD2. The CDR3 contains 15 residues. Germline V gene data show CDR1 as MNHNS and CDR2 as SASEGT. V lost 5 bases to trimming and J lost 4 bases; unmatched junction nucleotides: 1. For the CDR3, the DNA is TGTGCCAGCAGTAGACTAGCGGGAGGCACCGGGGAGCTGTTTTTT. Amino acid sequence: CASSRLAGGTGELFF.

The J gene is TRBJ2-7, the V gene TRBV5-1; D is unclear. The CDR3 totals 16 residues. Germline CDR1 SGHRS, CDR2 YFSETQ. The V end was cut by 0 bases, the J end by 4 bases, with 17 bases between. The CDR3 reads CASSLVISSQSYEQYF. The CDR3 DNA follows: TGCGCCAGCAGCTTGGTTATTTCTTCGCAGAGTTACGAGCAGTACTTC.

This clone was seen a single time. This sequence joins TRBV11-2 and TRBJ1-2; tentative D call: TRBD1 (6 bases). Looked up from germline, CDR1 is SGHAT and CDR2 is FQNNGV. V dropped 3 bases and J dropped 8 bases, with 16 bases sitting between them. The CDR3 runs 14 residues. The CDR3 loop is CASSLDLQGRGYTF. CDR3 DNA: TGTGCCAGCAGCTTGGATCTACAGGGCCGAGGCTACACCTTC. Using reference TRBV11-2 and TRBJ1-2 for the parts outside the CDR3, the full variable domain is EAGVAQSPRYKIIEKRQSVAFWCNPISGHATLYWYQQILGQGPKLLIQFQNNGVVDDSQLPKDRFSAERLKGVDSTLKIQPAKLEDSAVYLCASSLDLQGRGYTFGSGTRLTVV.

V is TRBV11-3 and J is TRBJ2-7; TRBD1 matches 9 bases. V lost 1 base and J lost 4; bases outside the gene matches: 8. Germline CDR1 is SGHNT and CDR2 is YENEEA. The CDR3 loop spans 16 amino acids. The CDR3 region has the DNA TGTGCCAGCAGCTTAGGCCCACCGGGACAGGGTTACGAGCAGTACTTC. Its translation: CASSLGPPGQGYEQYF.